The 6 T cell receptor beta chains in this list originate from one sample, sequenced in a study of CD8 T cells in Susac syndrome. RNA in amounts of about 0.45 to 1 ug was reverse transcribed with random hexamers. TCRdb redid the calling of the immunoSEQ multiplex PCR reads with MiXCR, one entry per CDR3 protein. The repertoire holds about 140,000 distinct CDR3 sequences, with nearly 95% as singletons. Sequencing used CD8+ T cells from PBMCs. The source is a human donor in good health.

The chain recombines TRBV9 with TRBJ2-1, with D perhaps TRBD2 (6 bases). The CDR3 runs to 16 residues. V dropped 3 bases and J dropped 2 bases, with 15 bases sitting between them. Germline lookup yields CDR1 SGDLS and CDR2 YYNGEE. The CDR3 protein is CASSGGGLRAYNEQFF. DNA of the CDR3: TGTGCCAGCAGCGGGGGAGGCCTAAGGGCCTACAATGAGCAGTTCTTC.

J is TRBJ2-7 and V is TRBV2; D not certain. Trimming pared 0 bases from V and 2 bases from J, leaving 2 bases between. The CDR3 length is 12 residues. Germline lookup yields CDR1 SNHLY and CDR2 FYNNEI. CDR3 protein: CASSEAAYEQYF. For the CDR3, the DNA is TGTGCCAGCAGTGAAGCCGCCTACGAGCAGTACTTC.

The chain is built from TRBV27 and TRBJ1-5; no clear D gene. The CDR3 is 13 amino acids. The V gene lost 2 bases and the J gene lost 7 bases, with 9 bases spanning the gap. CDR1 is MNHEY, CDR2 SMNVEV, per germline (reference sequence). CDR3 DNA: TGTGCCAGCAGTTTAAAGATAGGACAGCCCCAGCATTTT. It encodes CASSLKIGQPQHF.

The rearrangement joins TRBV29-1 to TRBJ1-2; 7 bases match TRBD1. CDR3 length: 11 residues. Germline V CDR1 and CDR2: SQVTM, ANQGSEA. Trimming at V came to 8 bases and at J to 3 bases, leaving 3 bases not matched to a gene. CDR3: CSFTGDYGYTF. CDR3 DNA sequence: TGCAGCTTTACAGGGGACTATGGCTACACCTTC.

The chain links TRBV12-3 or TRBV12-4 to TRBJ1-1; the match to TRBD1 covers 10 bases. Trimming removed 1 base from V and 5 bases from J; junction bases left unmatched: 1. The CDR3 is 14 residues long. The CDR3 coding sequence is TGTGCCAGCAGTTTAGGGACAGGGGGTACTGAAGCTTTCTTT. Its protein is CASSLGTGGTEAFF.

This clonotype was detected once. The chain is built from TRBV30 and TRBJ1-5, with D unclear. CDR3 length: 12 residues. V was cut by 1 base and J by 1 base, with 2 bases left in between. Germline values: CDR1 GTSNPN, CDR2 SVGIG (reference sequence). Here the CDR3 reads CAWSASNQPQHF. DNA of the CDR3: TGTGCCTGGAGTGCCAGCAATCAGCCCCAGCATTTT.